This T cell receptor beta chain was captured in a study of shared clonotypes between healthy human individuals. CDR3 length: 16 amino acids. Germline V gene data show CDR1 as LGHNA and CDR2 as YNFKEQ. Trimming stripped 4 bases from V and 3 bases from J, with 16 bases between. Assay: immunoSEQ multiplex PCR; the TCRdb copy retains only in-frame clones and omits some. The sample consists of 1,100,000 or so clones, around 78% of them appearing once. This chain connects TRBV4-2 to TRBJ2-1; D possibly corresponds to TRBD2 (6 bases). The TCR originated in a young man in good health. Some clones in this sample may be carry-over from other donors' samples. Sequenced sample: memory CD4+ T cells from PBMCs. Sample subset: CD45RA-negative fraction. The CDR3 is CASSPTGGNNYNEQFF. CDR3 sequence (DNA): TGTGCCAGCAGCCCTACTGGCGGGAACAACTACAATGAGCAGTTCTTC.